A single sample gave rise to the 16 T cell receptor beta chains below, sequenced in a study of cytomegalovirus exposure and HLA in healthy donors. With 60 Vbeta and 13 Jbeta primers, the PCR was carried out. The data were produced by immunoSEQ multiplex PCR, yet TCRdb's version contains in-frame clones alone and is incomplete. The repertoire holds about 160,000 clones, with around 80% as singletons. Sequenced material: PBMCs. The receptors here all came from a man aged 50 or older in good health and CMV-seropositive.

This chain links TRBV6-1 with TRBJ2-4; 7 nucleotides line up with TRBD1. CDR1 and CDR2 (germline): MNHNS, SASEGT. V dropped 5 bases and J dropped 8; count of bases not matched to a gene: 9. The CDR3 has 14 amino acids. CDR3 nucleotides: TGTGCCAGCAGTCCGGGACAGACCTCTTACATTCAGTACTTC. Translated: CASSPGQTSYIQYF.

This chain links TRBV27 with TRBJ2-5; 12 nucleotides agree with TRBD2. CDR1 and CDR2 from the germline V gene are MNHEY and SMNVEV (reference sequence). The junction had 3 bases not matched to a gene; V was cut back by 5 bases and J by 2 bases. CDR3 length equals 15 residues. The DNA of the CDR3 is TGTGCCAGCAGTCTCGGGACTAGCGGGCAAGAGACCCAGTACTTC. Its translation is CASSLGTSGQETQYF.

V is TRBV5-1 and J is TRBJ1-1, with D perhaps TRBD1 (6 bases). This CDR3 has 14 amino acids. CDR1 is SGHRS, CDR2 YFSETQ, per germline. Between the trimmed V and J ends, which lost 0 bases and 3 bases, there was a span of 9 bases. The CDR3 is CASSLVQGYTEAFF. CDR3 bases: TGCGCCAGCAGCTTGGTACAGGGATACACTGAAGCTTTCTTT.

The genes are TRBV27 and TRBJ1-1; D is possibly TRBD1 (6 bases). The germline V gene encodes CDR1 MNHEY and CDR2 SMNVEV (reference sequence). The length of the CDR3 is 15 residues. V gave up 7 bases and J gave up 3 bases, with 18 bases separating them. The CDR3 DNA reads TGTGCCAGCACCCCGGGGTCAGGGGCGGACACTGAAGCTTTCTTT. Protein sequence: CASTPGSGADTEAFF.

The chain carries TRBV5-1 and TRBJ2-2; possibly TRBD1 for D (6 bases). Trimming left V 6 bases short and J 7 bases short, with 19 bases between. This CDR3 comprises 15 residues. Germline V lookup: CDR1 SGHRS, CDR2 YFSETQ. CDR3 sequence (DNA): TGCGCCAGCAACCCGCAGAGAGGGGGTAGCGGGGAGCTGTTTTTT. It encodes CASNPQRGGSGELFF.

This clone was counted once. The chain uses TRBV6-6 and TRBJ2-7; perhaps TRBD2 as D (6 bases). CDR1 and CDR2 (germline): MNHNY, SVGAGI (reference sequence). V lost 5 bases to trimming and J lost 0 bases, with 8 bases between them. The CDR3 is 13 amino acids. The CDR3: CASSPGSSYEQYV. As DNA, the CDR3 is TGTGCCAGCAGTCCCGGGAGCTCCTACGAGCAGTACGTC.

The chain carries TRBV6-1 and TRBJ2-5; 9 bases line up with TRBD2. The CDR3 is 14 amino acids. Per germline, CDR1 MNHNS and CDR2 SASEGT. V lost 11 bases to trimming and J lost 4 bases; unmatched junction nucleotides: 11. DNA of the CDR3: TGTGCCGCTAGAATGGCGGGAGGGCCAGAGACCCAGTACTTC. Translated: CAARMAGGPETQYF.

This rearrangement joins TRBV5-1 to TRBJ2-1, with TRBD1 matching 8 bases. This CDR3 region has 15 residues. The J segment lost 5 bases and the V segment lost 4 bases, leaving 8 bases of the junction unmatched. Germline-derived CDR1 and CDR2 are SGHRS and YFSETQ. CDR3 amino acids: CASSIRGLKDNEQFF. The DNA for the CDR3 is TGCGCCAGCAGCATCAGGGGGCTGAAAGACAATGAGCAGTTCTTC. The entire variable domain, with the rest obtained from reference TRBV5-1 and TRBJ2-1, is as follows: KAGVTQTPRYLIKTRGQQVTLSCSPISGHRSVSWYQQTPGQGLQFLFEYFSETQRNKGNFPGRFSGRQFSNSRSEMNVSTLELGDSALYLCASSIRGLKDNEQFFGPGTRLTVL.

The V call is TRBV11-2, the J call TRBJ2-7; 11 nucleotides match TRBD1. The CDR3 is 14 residues long. Germline CDR1 SGHAT, CDR2 FQNNGV. V trimming: 1 base; J trimming: 6 bases; junction bases outside the gene matches: 2. The CDR3 nucleotides are TGTGCCAGCAGCTTAGGGGGACAGGGGGTCGAGCAGTACTTC. Translating gives CASSLGGQGVEQYF. Based on the CDR3 plus reference TRBV11-2 and TRBJ2-7, the full variable domain is EAGVAQSPRYKIIEKRQSVAFWCNPISGHATLYWYQQILGQGPKLLIQFQNNGVVDDSQLPKDRFSAERLKGVDSTLKIQPAKLEDSAVYLCASSLGGQGVEQYFGPGTRLTVT.

The rearrangement links TRBV6-1 to TRBJ2-7; a weak D match, TRBD2 (5 bases). Germline lookup yields CDR1 MNHNS and CDR2 SASEGT. This CDR3 has 12 residues. V was cut by 6 bases and J by 7 bases, with 13 bases left in between. CDR3 residues: CASSQSTGEQYV. In nucleotides, the CDR3 is TGTGCCAGCAGCCAATCCACGGGGGAGCAGTACGTC.

The chain employs TRBV11-3 and TRBJ2-5; 7 bases align to TRBD1. The V segment lost 4 bases and the J segment 2 bases; nucleotides outside the gene matches: 4. CDR3 length: 14 residues. Germline V gene data show CDR1 as SGHNT and CDR2 as YENEEA. The CDR3 DNA is TGTGCCAGCAGCTACGTGGACAGGCAAGAGACCCAGTACTTC. It specifies CASSYVDRQETQYF.

Details on this clone: One junction end disagrees with the germline gene, perhaps due to a read error. For the CDR3, the DNA is TGTACCAGCAGCTTAGGAGGCGCCTGGGATACGCAGTATTTT. Its translation: CTSSLGGAWDTQYF. The chain is built from TRBV11-3 and TRBJ2-3; tentatively, D is TRBD2 (5 bases). This CDR3 spans 14 amino acids. Germline V gene lookup returns CDR1 SGHNT and CDR2 YENEEA.

The rearrangement links TRBV2 to TRBJ1-1; D is possibly TRBD1 (5 bases). The CDR3 is 13 residues long. V was cut by 5 bases and J by 7 bases, with 14 bases left in between. Germline values: CDR1 SNHLY, CDR2 FYNNEI. The CDR3 bases are TGTGCCAGCAGTCCACGCTCCGACAGTGAAGCTTTCTTT. Translation: CASSPRSDSEAFF.

The chain carries TRBV19 and TRBJ1-1; D is perhaps TRBD1 (6 bases). Germline V CDR1 and CDR2: LNHDA, SQIVND (reference sequence). Trimming removed 5 bases at V and 8 bases at J, with 21 bases between. The CDR3 has 15 residues. The CDR3 protein is CASSPRTDYLGEAFF. CDR3 sequence (DNA): TGTGCCAGTAGTCCCCGGACAGATTACCTCGGGGAAGCTTTCTTT. Supplemented by reference TRBV19 and TRBJ1-1, the full variable domain reads DGGITQSPKYLFRKEGQNVTLSCEQNLNHDAMYWYRQDPGQGLRLIYYSQIVNDFQKGDIAEGYSVSREKKESFPLTVTSAQKNPTAFYLCASSPRTDYLGEAFFGQGTRLTVV.

The V and J genes are TRBV6-5 and TRBJ1-2, with D possibly TRBD1 on 6 matching bases. Per germline, CDR1 MNHEY and CDR2 SVGAGI. The CDR3 covers 11 residues. Trimming cost V 5 bases and J 13 bases, with 14 bases left between them. CDR3: CASSDRPSSTF. CDR3 coding DNA: TGTGCCAGCAGTGACAGGCCTTCTTCCACCTTC.

The gene calls are TRBV7-9 and TRBJ2-2; D is uncertain. The V gene's germline CDR1 is SEHNR and CDR2 FQNEAQ (reference sequence). The germline V and J ends were trimmed by 8 bases and 10 bases, with 11 bases remaining between them. The CDR3 has 11 amino acids. DNA of the CDR3: TGTGCCAGCTCGGCGGCGCCGGAGCTGTTTTTT. Amino acid sequence: CASSAAPELFF.